One sample yielded the 32 T cell receptor beta chains listed below, sequenced in a study of shared clonotypes between healthy human individuals. TCRdb keeps only in-frame clones here, not all; method: immunoSEQ multiplex PCR. The table records about 320,000 clones, about nine tenths of them present only once. The sample consisted of memory CD8+ T cells sorted from blood. The subset denotes: CD45RO+ cells pooled with CCR7-negative TemRA cells. All receptors come from a man between 18 and 29 years old in good health.

The rearrangement joins TRBV6-5 to TRBJ2-3, with 11 nucleotides matching TRBD2. Looked up from germline, CDR1 is MNHEY and CDR2 is SVGAGI. J was trimmed by 3 bases and V by 10 bases; bases with no gene match: 9. This CDR3 is 15 amino acids long. CDR3 DNA sequence: TGTGCCACCCGACCGGGACTAGCGGCAACAGATACGCAGTATTTT. Translating gives CATRPGLAATDTQYF.

This clone occurred a few times. The V gene is TRBV7-9, the J gene TRBJ2-7; 9 bases map to TRBD2. CDR1 and CDR2 from the germline V gene are SEHNR and FQNEAQ (reference sequence). The CDR3 covers 16 residues. V was clipped by 5 bases and J by 4 bases; unmatched bases: 12. Here the CDR3 DNA reads TGTGCCAGCAGCGATATTAGCGGGAGAACGGGGTACGAGCAGTACTTC. Its protein product is CASSDISGRTGYEQYF. Using reference TRBV7-9 and TRBJ2-7 for the parts outside the CDR3, the full variable domain is DTGVSQNPRHKITKRGQNVTFRCDPISEHNRLYWYRQTLGQGPEFLTYFQNEAQLEKSRLLSDRFSAERPKGSFSTLEIQRTEQGDSAMYLCASSDISGRTGYEQYFGPGTRLTVT.

The chain couples TRBV30 to TRBJ1-6; possible D gene TRBD1, 5 bases. Trimming stripped 2 bases from V and 0 bases from J, with 14 bases between. Looked up from germline, CDR1 is GTSNPN and CDR2 is SVGIG (reference sequence). There are 17 residues in the CDR3. The CDR3 DNA reads TGTGCCTGGAGTCCAGAGGACACGCGCTCCTATAATTCACCCCTCCACTTT. Translating it yields CAWSPEDTRSYNSPLHF.

This sequence joins TRBV27 and TRBJ1-2; possibly TRBD1 for D (5 bases). Trimming pared 3 bases from V and 4 bases from J, leaving 18 bases between. The CDR3 loop spans 16 amino acids. The germline V gene has CDR1 MNHEY and CDR2 SMNVEV (reference sequence). CDR3 region: CASSFLTPTDSYGYTF. The CDR3 DNA reads as TGTGCCAGCAGTTTCCTAACCCCGACAGACTCCTATGGCTACACCTTC.

The chain is built from TRBV6-6 and TRBJ2-3; D ambiguous. CDR3 size: 15 residues. Per the germline V gene, CDR1 is MNHNY and CDR2 is SVGAGI (reference sequence). The V and J ends lost 1 base and 6 bases respectively, with 14 bases between them. Written as DNA, the CDR3 is TGTGCCAGCAGTTACTGGGCCCCCATAGGGGATACGCAGTATTTT. Its translation: CASSYWAPIGDTQYF.

The J gene is TRBJ2-7, the V gene TRBV7-9; 12 nucleotides align to TRBD2. The CDR3 totals 15 residues. Germline lookup yields CDR1 SEHNR and CDR2 FQNEAQ (reference sequence). V shed 3 bases and J 5 bases; nucleotides not matched to a gene: 5. CDR3 in amino acids: CASSFGTSGWDEQYF. CDR3 bases: TGTGCCAGCAGCTTTGGGACTAGCGGGTGGGACGAGCAGTACTTC.

This chain links TRBV7-8 with TRBJ2-2; tentatively, D is TRBD1 or TRBD2 (7 bases each). This CDR3 spans 16 amino acids. V gave up 3 bases and J gave up 6 bases, with 17 bases separating them. Germline CDR1 SGHVS, CDR2 FQNEAQ. The CDR3 DNA reads as TGTGCCAGCAGCTTCGTAACAGGGGAGGGGCCCGGGGAGCTGTTTTTT. Encoded protein: CASSFVTGEGPGELFF.

The chain carries TRBV4-1 and TRBJ2-7; TRBD2 might be the D (5 bases). The ends were cut back, 4 bases at V and 6 bases at J, with 22 bases in the middle. Per the germline V gene, CDR1 is MGHRA and CDR2 is YSYEKL. The CDR3 is 16 residues long. The CDR3 spells CASSRVEGIESLEQYF. CDR3 nucleotide sequence: TGCGCCAGCAGCCGCGTCGAGGGAATTGAGTCGCTCGAGCAGTACTTC.

This clone was counted once. The chain links TRBV10-2 to TRBJ2-7, with 11 bases lining up with TRBD2. The CDR3 has 15 amino acids. J lost 3 bases, V lost 0 bases, and 1 base had no gene match. The germline V gene has CDR1 WSHSY and CDR2 SAAADI. CDR3 sequence: CASSESLAGGYEQYF. The CDR3 DNA follows: TGCGCCAGCAGTGAGTCGCTAGCGGGAGGCTACGAGCAGTACTTC.

This chain links TRBV27 with TRBJ1-3; D gene uncertain. Germline CDR1 reads MNHEY; CDR2 reads SMNVEV (reference sequence). V lost 5 bases, J lost 3 bases, and 17 bases lay in between. The CDR3 totals 16 residues. CDR3 protein: CASSPGPGWGGNTIYF. CDR3 in DNA: TGTGCCAGCAGTCCCGGACCCGGGTGGGGTGGAAACACCATATATTTT.

This clone was detected a few times. The chain links TRBV28 to TRBJ2-7; 7 nucleotides agree with TRBD1. CDR1 is MDHEN, CDR2 SYDVKM, per germline. V lost 4 bases, J lost 4 bases, and 10 bases stayed unmatched. CDR3 length: 15 amino acids. The DNA for the CDR3 is TGTGCCAGCAGTTACGACTACAGGGGAGCATACGAGCAGTACTTC. This encodes CASSYDYRGAYEQYF.

The table lists this clone with a few counts. This chain connects TRBV10-3 to TRBJ2-2; 9 nucleotides line up with TRBD1. Germline V gene lookup returns CDR1 ENHRY and CDR2 SYGVKD. This CDR3 has 16 residues. V lost 6 bases and J lost 5; bases outside the gene matches: 10. CDR3 nucleotides: TGTGCCATCAGCGGACCCGGGACAGGGTGGACCGGGGAGCTGTTTTTT. It is translated as CAISGPGTGWTGELFF.

The chain joins TRBV30 to TRBJ2-3; the D gene is possibly TRBD2 (5 bases). Looked up from germline, CDR1 is GTSNPN and CDR2 is SVGIG (reference sequence). The V end lost 5 bases, the J end lost 3 bases, and 15 bases lay between the germline ends. The CDR3 extends over 14 amino acids. CDR3 nucleotide sequence: TGTGCCTGGGCCGGACTCCCGGCGACAGATACGCAGTATTTT. It is translated as CAWAGLPATDTQYF. Together with reference TRBV30 and TRBJ2-3, the CDR3 gives the full variable domain: SQTIHQWPATLVQPVGSPLSLECTVEGTSNPNLYWYRQAAGRGLQLLFYSVGIGQISSEVPQNLSASRPQDRQFILSSKKLLLSDSGFYLCAWAGLPATDTQYFGPGTRLTVL.

The J gene is TRBJ1-1, the V gene TRBV10-3; D gene unclear. V dropped 3 bases and J dropped 4 bases, with 18 bases sitting between them. Germline V lookup: CDR1 ENHRY, CDR2 SYGVKD. CDR3 length: 16 amino acids. The CDR3 sequence: CAISDPFANLGTEAFF. The CDR3 DNA follows: TGTGCCATCAGTGACCCGTTTGCCAACTTGGGCACTGAAGCTTTCTTT.

The chain carries TRBV9 and TRBJ2-7; D is ambiguous. The CDR3 length is 14 residues. Trimming pared 4 bases from V and 5 bases from J, leaving 16 bases between. Germline V CDR1 and CDR2: SGDLS, YYNGEE. The CDR3 loop reads CASSPASSNNEQYF. DNA for the CDR3: TGTGCCAGCAGCCCGGCGAGTAGCAACAACGAGCAGTACTTC.

This clone was seen a handful of times. The gene calls are TRBV9 and TRBJ1-2; no reliable D call. Germline V gene lookup returns CDR1 SGDLS and CDR2 YYNGEE. There are 15 residues in the CDR3. Trimming left V 0 bases short and J 0 bases short, with 9 bases between. CDR3 in amino acids: CASSVGATPNYGYTF. CDR3 sequence (DNA): TGTGCCAGCAGCGTAGGGGCGACCCCTAACTATGGCTACACCTTC.

This clone was seen a single time. V usage is TRBV7-6 and J usage is TRBJ2-2; no reliable D call. Germline V CDR1 and CDR2: SGHVS, FNYEAQ. V was cut by 3 bases and J by 2 bases, with 1 base left in between. The CDR3 is 12 residues long. The DNA of the CDR3 is TGTGCCAGCAGCTTTAACACCGGGGAGCTGTTTTTT. Translation gives CASSFNTGELFF. Full variable domain (missing parts from reference TRBV7-6 and TRBJ2-2): GAGVSQSPRYKVTKRGQDVALRCDPISGHVSLYWYRQALGQGPEFLTYFNYEAQQDKSGLPNDRFSAERPEGSISTLTIQRTEQRDSAMYRCASSFNTGELFFGEGSRLTVL.

The rearrangement joins TRBV5-6 to TRBJ1-2, with 7 bases aligning to TRBD1. The CDR3 consists of 13 residues. The ends lost 4 bases at V and 2 bases at J; junction bases unmatched: 2. The germline V gene encodes CDR1 SGHDT and CDR2 YYEEEE. CDR3 amino acids: CASSQGENYGYTF. DNA of the CDR3: TGTGCCAGCAGCCAGGGGGAGAACTATGGCTACACCTTC.

V gene TRBV6-5 combines with J gene TRBJ2-5, with TRBD2 matching 7 bases. Looked up from germline, CDR1 is MNHEY and CDR2 is SVGAGI. V gave up 2 bases and J gave up 6 bases; unmatched junction bases: 9. The CDR3 totals 15 residues. Here the CDR3 DNA reads TGTGCCAGCAGTTACCACCTCGGACTAGAGCAGACCCAGTACTTC. It codes for CASSYHLGLEQTQYF.

V usage is TRBV14 and J usage is TRBJ2-3; TRBD1 or TRBD2 may be the D gene (5 bases each). The length of the CDR3 is 12 residues. The V and J ends lost 1 base and 6 bases respectively, with 5 bases between them. Germline loops: CDR1 SGHDN, CDR2 FVKESK. The CDR3 nucleotides are TGTGCCAGCAGCCAAGGGGGGGATACGCAGTATTTT. Protein sequence: CASSQGGDTQYF.

This clone has only one observation. The gene calls are TRBV10-2 and TRBJ2-6; no firm D call. CDR3 size: 15 residues. Germline V gene lookup returns CDR1 WSHSY and CDR2 SAAADI. V gave up 2 bases and J gave up 2 bases, with 7 bases separating them. Written as DNA, the CDR3 is TGCGCCAGCAGTGAGGAAGTTCCTGGGGCCAACGTCCTGACTTTC. Translated, it gives CASSEEVPGANVLTF.

This clone was observed once. The rearrangement joins TRBV27 to TRBJ2-1, with 13 bases fitting TRBD2. CDR1 MNHEY and CDR2 SMNVEV come from the germline V gene (reference sequence). The CDR3 is made up of 16 amino acids. Trimming took 0 bases from V and 8 from J; bases not matched to a gene: 4. CDR3 residues: CASSLSLAGGRDEQFF. CDR3 coding DNA: TGTGCCAGCAGTTTATCACTAGCGGGGGGGCGGGATGAGCAGTTCTTC.

V usage is TRBV6-5 and J usage is TRBJ2-2, with 9 bases lining up with TRBD1. J gave up 10 bases and V 2 bases, and 8 bases lay outside the gene matches. This CDR3 comprises 15 residues. Germline CDR1 is MNHEY and CDR2 is SVGAGI. The CDR3, as DNA: TGTGCCAGCAGTTACGGGGGACAGGGAACGGCGGAGCTGTTTTTT. Protein product: CASSYGGQGTAELFF.

This clone has more than one count but fewer than ten. The genes are TRBV7-9 and TRBJ1-2; D perhaps matches TRBD1 (5 bases). CDR3 length: 14 amino acids. V dropped 1 base and J dropped 8 bases, with 14 bases sitting between them. Germline V gene data show CDR1 as SEHNR and CDR2 as FQNEAQ (reference sequence). This CDR3 reads CASSLGAGVNGYTF. CDR3 DNA sequence: TGTGCCAGCAGCTTAGGAGCGGGGGTCAACGGCTACACCTTC.

This chain joins TRBV7-2 and TRBJ2-5; D call uncertain. The germline V and J ends were trimmed by 5 bases and 0 bases, with 10 bases remaining between them. Germline CDR1 is SGHTA and CDR2 is FQGNSA. This CDR3 has 14 residues. CDR3 protein: CASSPAAYQETQYF. CDR3 DNA sequence: TGTGCCAGCAGCCCCGCGGCCTACCAAGAGACCCAGTACTTC.

The chain is built from TRBV5-6 and TRBJ2-1; TRBD2 matches 12 bases. The trim removed 4 bases at V and 10 bases at J, leaving 6 bases unmatched. The germline CDR1 and CDR2 sequences are SGHDT and YYEEEE. The CDR3 extends over 14 amino acids. The CDR3: CASSPRTSGDEQFF. The CDR3, as DNA: TGTGCCAGCAGCCCCCGGACTAGCGGGGACGAGCAGTTCTTC.

This clone was recorded once. The J gene is TRBJ2-4, the V gene TRBV27; no reliable D call. The ends were cut back, 5 bases at V and 9 bases at J, with 14 bases in the middle. The length of the CDR3 is 13 residues. The germline gives CDR1 MNHEY, CDR2 SMNVEV (reference sequence). CDR3 DNA sequence: TGTGCCAGCAGTGGATTAAGATCGGGCATTCAGTACTTC. This translates into CASSGLRSGIQYF.

The rearrangement uses TRBV4-2 and TRBJ2-7; D tentatively reads TRBD1 or TRBD2 (5 bases each). The CDR3 has 16 residues. Trimming shortened V by 5 bases and J by 2 bases, and 19 bases separated the two germline ends. The germline CDR1 and CDR2 sequences are LGHNA and YNFKEQ. The CDR3 loop reads CASSLVSRDPTYEQYF. CDR3 coding DNA: TGTGCCAGCAGCTTGGTGAGCAGGGACCCTACCTACGAGCAGTACTTC.

This clone showed up just once. The gene calls are TRBV4-1 and TRBJ1-4, with D perhaps matching TRBD1 (6 bases). Trimming cost V 3 bases and J 5 bases, with 13 bases left between them. Germline-derived CDR1 and CDR2 are MGHRA and YSYEKL. The CDR3 contains 15 residues. CDR3 sequence reads: CASSQETGPNEKLFF. As DNA, the CDR3 is TGCGCCAGCAGCCAGGAGACAGGCCCGAATGAAAAACTGTTTTTT.

This clone was seen only a few times. The chain couples TRBV7-9 to TRBJ2-7; 9 bases align to TRBD1. The germline V gene encodes CDR1 SEHNR and CDR2 FQNEAQ (reference sequence). The CDR3 contains 14 residues. V dropped 5 bases and J dropped 3; count of bases not matched to a gene: 5. The CDR3 protein is CASSGTGGGYEQYF. The CDR3 bases are TGTGCCAGCAGCGGAACAGGGGGCGGCTACGAGCAGTACTTC. The full variable domain, rest sourced from reference TRBV7-9 and TRBJ2-7, is DTGVSQNPRHKITKRGQNVTFRCDPISEHNRLYWYRQTLGQGPEFLTYFQNEAQLEKSRLLSDRFSAERPKGSFSTLEIQRTEQGDSAMYLCASSGTGGGYEQYFGPGTRLTVT.

The chain is built from TRBV27 and TRBJ2-5; 10 nucleotides match TRBD2. J was trimmed by 1 base and V by 3 bases; bases with no gene match: 2. The CDR3 is made up of 15 amino acids. Per germline, CDR1 MNHEY and CDR2 SMNVEV (reference sequence). As DNA, the CDR3 is TGTGCCAGCAGTTTCCGACTAGCGGGCCAAGAGACCCAGTACTTC. Translation gives CASSFRLAGQETQYF.

The chain joins TRBV10-2 to TRBJ2-3; 7 bases match TRBD1. Per germline, CDR1 WSHSY and CDR2 SAAADI. This CDR3 is 14 amino acids long. Unmatched junction bases numbered 7, after V lost 6 bases and J lost 4 bases. The CDR3 DNA reads as TGCGCCAGCAGAGGACAGGTAAGGCCAGATACGCAGTATTTT. This translates into CASRGQVRPDTQYF.